Following are 30 T cell receptor beta chains from one sample sequenced in a study of T cell responses to AZD1222 COVID-19 vaccine. This table comes from immunoSEQ multiplex PCR, and its TCRdb copy is limited to in-frame clones, with some not included. The sample shows 100,000 to 150,000 clones, 89% of them seen only once. The sample was peripheral blood, taken on day 0 of AZD1222 vaccination. These TCRs come from an adult in good health.

The chain recombines TRBV13 with TRBJ1-2; D gene unclear. CDR3 size: 11 residues. V lost 4 bases to trimming and J lost 5 bases, with 5 bases between them. Germline CDR1 PRHDT, CDR2 FYEKMQ (reference sequence). CDR3: CASSSTYGYTF. As DNA, the CDR3 is TGTGCCAGCAGCTCGACGTATGGCTACACCTTC.

V gene TRBV19 combines with J gene TRBJ1-2, with 11 bases lining up with TRBD1. V gave up 9 bases and J gave up 4 bases; unmatched junction bases: 1. Germline V lookup: CDR1 LNHDA, CDR2 SQIVND (reference sequence). The CDR3 consists of 12 residues. CDR3 residues: CASGTGGYGYTF. The CDR3 nucleotides read TGTGCCAGCGGGACAGGGGGCTATGGCTACACCTTC.

V usage is TRBV28 and J usage is TRBJ1-2; D unresolved. Germline values: CDR1 MDHEN, CDR2 SYDVKM. The germline V and J ends were trimmed by 8 bases and 0 bases, with 10 bases remaining between them. This CDR3 region has 13 residues. CDR3 sequence: CASLRSANYGYTF. The CDR3 bases are TGTGCCAGCCTACGGAGCGCTAACTATGGCTACACCTTC.

The chain recombines TRBV3-1 (or the pseudogene TRBV3-2) with TRBJ2-1, with TRBD1 as a possible D gene (6 bases). The germline V gene has CDR1 LGHDT and CDR2 YNNKEL (reference sequence). V lost 0 bases, J lost 14 bases, and 11 bases lay in between. There are 12 residues in the CDR3. CDR3 in DNA: TGTGCCAGCAGCCAAGAGGGGACATGGAAGTTCTTC. It yields the protein CASSQEGTWKFF.

The chain links TRBV6-5 to TRBJ2-7, with D perhaps TRBD2 (6 bases). Germline V CDR1 and CDR2: MNHEY, SVGAGI. V was pared by 6 bases and J by 5 bases, with 17 bases between. This CDR3 has 14 amino acids. CDR3 in DNA: TGTGCCAGCAGACCCCGACAAGGAGGGCACGAGCAGTACTTC. The encoded protein is CASRPRQGGHEQYF.

The genes are TRBV5-4 and TRBJ2-7; D remains unclear. The V end lost 6 bases, the J end lost 2 bases, and 18 bases lay between the germline ends. The CDR3 is made up of 15 amino acids. The germline V gene encodes CDR1 SGHNT and CDR2 YYREEE (reference sequence). Here the CDR3 DNA reads TGTGCCAGCACCCCTCATCCCAAGGGCACCTACGAGCAGTACTTC. This sequence encodes CASTPHPKGTYEQYF.

The J gene is TRBJ2-7, the V gene TRBV10-2; D remains unclear. Deletions cut 7 bases from V and 0 bases from J, with 13 bases between. Germline V gene lookup returns CDR1 WSHSY and CDR2 SAAADI. The CDR3 runs 14 residues. CDR3 nucleotides: TGCGCCAGCACGGACCTGAAGGACTCCTACGAGCAGTACTTC. Protein sequence: CASTDLKDSYEQYF.

The chain recombines TRBV30 with TRBJ1-2; D not certain. V was cut by 2 bases and J by 6 bases, with 13 bases left in between. CDR1 GTSNPN and CDR2 SVGIG come from the germline V gene (reference sequence). The CDR3 runs to 13 residues. CDR3 nucleotide sequence: TGTGCCTGGAGTCTTGCCCTACTCCATGGCTACACCTTC. Its protein product is CAWSLALLHGYTF. Drawing the rest from reference TRBV30 and TRBJ1-2, the complete variable domain is SQTIHQWPATLVQPVGSPLSLECTVEGTSNPNLYWYRQAAGRGLQLLFYSVGIGQISSEVPQNLSASRPQDRQFILSSKKLLLSDSGFYLCAWSLALLHGYTFGSGTRLTVV.

The J gene is TRBJ1-1, the V gene TRBV16; TRBD1 matches 9 bases. Trimming cost V 3 bases and J 11 bases; bases outside gene matches: 10. CDR1 KGHSY and CDR2 FQNENV come from the germline V gene. The CDR3 extends over 14 amino acids. In DNA, the CDR3 is TGTGCCAGCAGCCAGGGGACAGGGCGAGAAGATGCTTTCTTT. Its protein is CASSQGTGREDAFF.

The chain carries TRBV27 and TRBJ2-5; no clear D gene. This CDR3 comprises 13 residues. Germline-derived CDR1 and CDR2 are MNHEY and SMNVEV (reference sequence). The germline V and J ends were trimmed by 4 bases and 5 bases, with 11 bases remaining between them. The CDR3 DNA reads as TGTGCCAGCAGTTCCCGCGTCCGGGAGACCCAGTACTTC. It is translated as CASSSRVRETQYF.

This clone was counted a few times. This chain links TRBV30 with TRBJ2-7, with 7 bases identical to TRBD1. The CDR3 is 14 residues long. Trimming took 2 bases from V and 3 from J; bases not matched to a gene: 7. Germline-derived CDR1 and CDR2 are GTSNPN and SVGIG (reference sequence). CDR3 DNA: TGTGCCTGGAGTCTCCGGGACAGCCGCTACGAGCAGTACTTC. It codes for CAWSLRDSRYEQYF.

V usage is TRBV7-9 and J usage is TRBJ2-1; TRBD1 or TRBD2 may be the D gene (7 bases each). The V end lost 5 bases, the J end lost 10 bases, and 18 bases lay between the germline ends. This CDR3 has 14 amino acids. Per the germline V gene, CDR1 is SEHNR and CDR2 is FQNEAQ (reference sequence). The chain's CDR3 is CASSPASGGVEQFF. The CDR3 region has the DNA TGTGCCAGCAGCCCCGCTTCAGGGGGGGTCGAGCAGTTCTTC.

The chain recombines TRBV20-1 with TRBJ1-6; no reliable D call. CDR3 size: 13 residues. Germline V gene data show CDR1 as DFQATT and CDR2 as SNEGSKA (reference sequence). Trimming stripped 5 bases from V and 6 bases from J, with 11 bases between. The CDR3 region has the DNA TGCAGTGCTGGTGAGGATTCTAATTCACCCCTCCACTTT. It codes for CSAGEDSNSPLHF.

V is TRBV20-1 and J is TRBJ1-1; no clear D gene. The CDR3 runs to 11 residues. CDR1 is DFQATT and CDR2 is SNEGSKA in the germline V gene (reference sequence). Between the trimmed V and J ends, which lost 0 bases and 7 bases, there was a span of 6 bases. The CDR3 DNA sequence: TGCAGTGCTAGAGATCGGAATGAAGCTTTCTTT. Amino acid sequence: CSARDRNEAFF.

CDR3 in amino acids: CASSLFPGVVSPLHF. CDR3 in DNA: TGTGCCAGCAGCTTATTTCCAGGGGTTGTCTCACCCCTCCACTTT. V gene TRBV11-2 combines with J gene TRBJ1-6; D perhaps matches TRBD1 (6 bases). Germline V gene lookup returns CDR1 SGHAT and CDR2 FQNNGV. V gave up 2 bases and J gave up 10 bases, with 15 bases separating them. This CDR3 spans 15 amino acids. Drawing the rest from reference TRBV11-2 and TRBJ1-6, the complete variable domain is EAGVAQSPRYKIIEKRQSVAFWCNPISGHATLYWYQQILGQGPKLLIQFQNNGVVDDSQLPKDRFSAERLKGVDSTLKIQPAKLEDSAVYLCASSLFPGVVSPLHFGNGTRLTVT.

The chain couples TRBV10-3 to TRBJ1-5; 10 bases agree with TRBD1. The CDR3 covers 15 residues. The trim removed 6 bases at V and 5 bases at J, leaving 7 bases unmatched. The germline CDR1 and CDR2 sequences are ENHRY and SYGVKD. The CDR3 is CAIRAGTGEHQPQHF. DNA of the CDR3: TGTGCCATCAGGGCCGGGACAGGGGAACATCAGCCCCAGCATTTT.

The chain carries TRBV28 and TRBJ2-3, with TRBD2 matching over 8 bases. The CDR3 runs to 15 residues. CDR1 is MDHEN and CDR2 is SYDVKM in the germline V gene. V was clipped by 7 bases and J by 5 bases; unmatched bases: 11. The DNA of the CDR3 is TGTGCCAGCACTGGTAGCGGGGATGCTGAAGATACGCAGTATTTT. Translation gives CASTGSGDAEDTQYF.

The gene calls are TRBV5-4 and TRBJ1-1; the D is unclear. CDR3 length: 15 amino acids. V gave up 4 bases and J gave up 1 base, with 14 bases separating them. CDR1 SGHNT and CDR2 YYREEE come from the germline V gene (reference sequence). The CDR3 nucleotides are TGTGCCAGCAGCACCGAAAGGCCAGGGAACACTGAAGCTTTCTTT. Translation: CASSTERPGNTEAFF.

CDR3 in DNA: TGTGCCAGCTCACCACCGGGGCCCTACGAGCAGTACTTC. Translation gives CASSPPGPYEQYF. The chain is built from TRBV18 and TRBJ2-7; D might be TRBD1 (5 bases). V lost 0 bases, J lost 2 bases, and 5 bases lay in between. CDR3 length equals 13 residues. The V gene's germline CDR1 is KGHSH and CDR2 LQKENI. The full variable domain, with the rest looked up from reference TRBV18 and TRBJ2-7, is NAGVMQNPRHLVRRRGQEARLRCSPMKGHSHVYWYRQLPEEGLKFMVYLQKENIIDESGMPKERFSAEFPKEGPSILRIQQVVRGDSAAYFCASSPPGPYEQYFGPGTRLTVT.

This chain connects TRBV18 to TRBJ1-1; 8 nucleotides match TRBD1. The trim removed 2 bases at V and 4 bases at J, leaving 12 bases unmatched. Germline V gives CDR1 KGHSH, CDR2 LQKENI. CDR3 size: 17 residues. The CDR3 sequence is CASSPTQGAYRITEAFF. As DNA, the CDR3 is TGTGCCAGCTCACCAACGCAGGGGGCGTATCGGATCACTGAAGCTTTCTTT.

The chain employs TRBV6-6 and TRBJ1-1; 9 bases align to TRBD1. This CDR3 has 14 amino acids. Germline CDR1 reads MNHNY; CDR2 reads SVGAGI (reference sequence). V lost 4 bases, J lost 5 bases, and 5 bases stayed unmatched. For the CDR3, the DNA is TGTGCCAGCAGTTCTACAGGGGGCGATACTGAAGCTTTCTTT. It yields the protein CASSSTGGDTEAFF.

This chain uses TRBV10-3 with TRBJ1-1; D remains ambiguous. This CDR3 contains 15 residues. From germline, CDR1 is ENHRY and CDR2 SYGVKD. V lost 10 bases, J lost 4 bases, and 22 bases lay in between. The CDR3 nucleotides are TGTGCCACCAAACAACAAAGGGAGGGAATCACTGAAGCTTTCTTT. It translates to CATKQQREGITEAFF.

The rearrangement links TRBV29-1 to TRBJ2-7; TRBD1 agrees at 7 bases. V was pared by 7 bases and J by 2 bases, with 8 bases of the junction left unmatched. Germline V gene sequence: CDR1 SQVTM, CDR2 ANQGSEA. The CDR3 runs to 13 residues. CDR3 nucleotide sequence: TGCAGCGCCTATCGGACAGGAACCTACGAGCAGTACTTC. Its protein product is CSAYRTGTYEQYF.

V and J are TRBV7-3 and TRBJ2-2; D is undetermined. CDR3 length: 18 amino acids. V lost 5 bases to trimming and J lost 0 bases, with 19 bases between them. CDR1 is SGHTA, CDR2 FQGTGA, per germline. For the CDR3, the DNA is TGTGCCAGCAGCCCAAGGATCTCGTACGGAACGAACACCGGGGAGCTGTTTTTT. Residues: CASSPRISYGTNTGELFF.

This clone was observed a handful of times. V gene TRBV25-1 combines with J gene TRBJ1-1; D is unresolved. With 0 bases removed from V and 0 bases from J, the gap between germline ends came to 14 bases. This CDR3 is built from 17 residues. Germline loops: CDR1 MGHDK, CDR2 SYGVNS. The CDR3 spells CASSEYGPRQLNTEAFF. CDR3 nucleotide sequence: TGTGCCAGCAGTGAATATGGACCCAGGCAATTGAACACTGAAGCTTTCTTT. The full variable domain, rest sourced from reference TRBV25-1 and TRBJ1-1, is EADIYQTPRYLVIGTGKKITLECSQTMGHDKMYWYQQDPGMELHLIHYSYGVNSTEKGDLSSESTVSRIRTEHFPLTLESARPSHTSQYLCASSEYGPRQLNTEAFFGQGTRLTVV.

CDR3 loop: CASSLAKGGSQYF. CDR3 coding DNA: TGTGCCAGCAGCTTAGCCAAAGGCGGGTCCCAGTACTTC. V is TRBV7-2 and J is TRBJ2-5; D is perhaps TRBD2 (5 bases). This CDR3 has 13 amino acids. Trimming shortened V by 0 bases and J by 9 bases, and 11 bases separated the two germline ends. Germline CDR1 SGHTA, CDR2 FQGNSA. Together with reference TRBV7-2 and TRBJ2-5, the CDR3 gives the full variable domain: GAGVSQSPSNKVTEKGKDVELRCDPISGHTALYWYRQSLGQGLEFLIYFQGNSAPDKSGLPSDRFSAERTGGSVSTLTIQRTQQEDSAVYLCASSLAKGGSQYFGPGTRLLVL.

This clone was seen a few times. This chain joins TRBV5-1 and TRBJ2-1, with a weak D call TRBD2 (5 bases). Germline CDR1 reads SGHRS; CDR2 reads YFSETQ. This CDR3 spans 15 amino acids. Trimming took 0 bases from V and 4 from J, leaving 11 bases between them. The CDR3 sequence is CASSLVGVGYNEQFF. CDR3 DNA: TGCGCCAGCAGCTTGGTCGGGGTAGGGTACAATGAGCAGTTCTTC.

This clone appeared once. This chain connects TRBV7-6 to TRBJ2-1; 8 bases are a match to TRBD2. The CDR3 runs 14 residues. J gave up 4 bases and V 7 bases, and 6 bases lay outside the gene matches. Germline-derived CDR1 and CDR2 are SGHVS and FNYEAQ. CDR3 sequence reads: CASMRGVAYNEQFF. The CDR3 nucleotides read TGTGCCAGCATGCGGGGGGTGGCTTACAATGAGCAGTTCTTC. The whole variable domain, remainder taken from reference TRBV7-6 and TRBJ2-1, is GAGVSQSPRYKVTKRGQDVALRCDPISGHVSLYWYRQALGQGPEFLTYFNYEAQQDKSGLPNDRFSAERPEGSISTLTIQRTEQRDSAMYRCASMRGVAYNEQFFGPGTRLTVL.

The chain carries TRBV29-1 and TRBJ1-1; D is perhaps TRBD1 (6 bases). Germline V gene lookup returns CDR1 SQVTM and CDR2 ANQGSEA. The CDR3 spans 11 residues. The ends were cut back, 7 bases at V and 5 bases at J, with 11 bases in the middle. The DNA for the CDR3 is TGCAGCGGGAACAGGGAGACTGAAGCTTTCTTT. It codes for CSGNRETEAFF. The full variable domain, rest sourced from reference TRBV29-1 and TRBJ1-1, is SAVISQKPSRDICQRGTSLTIQCQVDSQVTMMFWYRQQPGQSLTLIATANQGSEATYESGFVIDKFPISRPNLTFSTLTVSNMSPEDSSIYLCSGNRETEAFFGQGTRLTVV.

This clone was detected only a few times. CDR3 in amino acids: CASSFTGESYGYTF. The CDR3 DNA follows: TGTGCCAGTAGTTTCACAGGGGAAAGCTATGGCTACACCTTC. The chain uses TRBV19 and TRBJ1-2; the match to TRBD1 covers 7 bases. This CDR3 has 14 residues. CDR1 and CDR2 from the germline V gene are LNHDA and SQIVND (reference sequence). The J segment lost 4 bases and the V segment lost 5 bases, leaving 7 bases of the junction unmatched.